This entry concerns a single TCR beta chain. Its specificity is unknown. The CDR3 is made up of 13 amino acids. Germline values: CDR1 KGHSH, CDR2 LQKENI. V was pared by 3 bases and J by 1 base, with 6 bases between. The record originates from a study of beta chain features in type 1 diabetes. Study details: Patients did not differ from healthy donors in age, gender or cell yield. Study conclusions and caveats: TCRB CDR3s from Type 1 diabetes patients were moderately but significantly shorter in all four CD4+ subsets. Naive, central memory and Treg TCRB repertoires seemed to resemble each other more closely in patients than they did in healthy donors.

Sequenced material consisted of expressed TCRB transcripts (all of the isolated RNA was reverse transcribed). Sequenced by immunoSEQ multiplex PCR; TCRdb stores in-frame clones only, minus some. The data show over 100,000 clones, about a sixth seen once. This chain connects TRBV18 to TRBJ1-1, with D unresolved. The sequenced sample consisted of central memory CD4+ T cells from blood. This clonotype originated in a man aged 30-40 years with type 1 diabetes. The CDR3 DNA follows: TGTGCCAGCTCACCGAACGGGAACACTGAAGCTTTCTTT. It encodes CASSPNGNTEAFF.